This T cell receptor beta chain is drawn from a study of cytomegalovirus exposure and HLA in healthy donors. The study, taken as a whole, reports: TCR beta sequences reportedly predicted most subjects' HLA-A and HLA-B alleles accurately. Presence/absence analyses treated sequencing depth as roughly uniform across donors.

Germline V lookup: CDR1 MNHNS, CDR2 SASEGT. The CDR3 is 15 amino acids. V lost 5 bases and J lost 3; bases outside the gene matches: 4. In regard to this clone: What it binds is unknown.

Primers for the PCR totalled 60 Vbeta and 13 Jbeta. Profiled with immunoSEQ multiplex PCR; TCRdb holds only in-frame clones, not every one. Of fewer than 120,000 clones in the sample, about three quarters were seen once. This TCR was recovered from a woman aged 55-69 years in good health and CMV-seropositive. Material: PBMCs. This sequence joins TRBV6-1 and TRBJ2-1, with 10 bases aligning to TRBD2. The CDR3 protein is CASSRTSGSYNEQFF. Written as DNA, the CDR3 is TGTGCCAGCAGTCGGACTAGCGGTAGCTACAATGAGCAGTTCTTC.